What follows is one T cell receptor (beta chain) and its context. The data are from a study of blood T cell repertoires in COVID-19. About the research overall: Specimens from acute and convalescent COVID-19 originated in the United States, Italy and Spain.

The CDR3 loop spans 16 amino acids. CDR1 is KGHSH and CDR2 is LQKENI in the germline V gene. V lost 2 bases and J lost 0, with 12 bases in between. Some clones are missing from TCRdb's copy, which holds only in-frame ones; the method was immunoSEQ multiplex PCR. The table lists around 27,000 clones, just under 95% of them singletons. Source material: peripheral blood. The J gene is TRBJ2-3, the V gene TRBV18, with D possibly matching TRBD2 (5 bases). The TCR sequence derives from a human donor with active COVID-19. The donor label of this sample is uncertain. The CDR3 DNA is TGTGCCAGCTCACCAGAGGGCTGGACTAGCACAGATACGCAGTATTTT. It translates to CASSPEGWTSTDTQYF.